The 26 T cell receptor beta chains presented below share a single source sample, sequenced in a study of tumor-infiltrating lymphocytes in primary liver carcinoma. They got blood RNA out of unsorted whole blood and also pulled out germline DNA. The authors made TCR beta cDNA from around 500 ng total RNA with a constant-region primer. Nested multiplex PCR, run for three rounds with slightly modified ARM-PCR, yielded TCR beta libraries. The opening two PCR rounds, around 11 cycles each, paired TRBV1-TRBV30 forward primers with a C-beta reverse primer. From the multiplex PCR reads, TCRdb called clonotypes with MiXCR, one entry per CDR3 protein. The sample has almost 200,000 distinct CDR3 sequences; 65% are singletons. The sequenced sample was peripheral blood. Every receptor here comes from an older woman with primary liver carcinoma and hepatitis B virus infection.

This clonotype was recorded only once. At one end, the junction sequence differs from germline, possibly due to a read error. The chain combines TRBV5-1 with TRBJ1-1; possibly TRBD1 for D (5 bases). The CDR3 is made up of 18 amino acids. In germline, CDR1 is SGHRS, CDR2 YFSETQ. The DNA of the CDR3 is TGTACCAGCAGCTTGGGACGAGGAGACGGTGGGGATAACACTGAAGCTTTCTTT. It encodes CTSSLGRGDGGDNTEAFF.

This chain links TRBV10-1 with TRBJ2-1; perhaps D is TRBD1 or TRBD2 (5 bases each). CDR3 length: 15 residues. The germline V gene encodes CDR1 WNHNN and CDR2 SYGVQD (reference sequence). Trimming pared 6 bases from V and 7 bases from J, leaving 19 bases between. CDR3 nucleotides: TGCGCCAGCAGCTCCGGGACCGAAACCTGTAATGAGCAGTTCTTC. Protein: CASSSGTETCNEQFF.

The genes are TRBV5-1 and TRBJ2-5, with 9 bases matching TRBD1. This CDR3 has 15 amino acids. Looked up from germline, CDR1 is SGHRS and CDR2 is YFSETQ. Trimming took 3 bases from V and 4 from J; bases not matched to a gene: 7. The CDR3 sequence is CASSSGDRDGETQYF. Here the CDR3 DNA reads TGCGCCAGCAGCTCAGGGGACAGGGATGGAGAGACCCAGTACTTC.

With regard to this clonotype: A read error may be the cause here, since a much bigger clone is one base away. The CDR3 region has the DNA TGTGCCACCAGCTTAAGTAACCGAGGGGGGCGGGAATCGGATGAGCAGTTCTTC. Residues: CATSLSNRGGRESDEQFF. The gene calls are TRBV7-9 and TRBJ2-1, with D tentatively TRBD1 or TRBD2 (6 bases each). Germline CDR1 SEHNR, CDR2 FQNEAQ (reference sequence). The CDR3 has 18 residues.

There are many counts of this clonotype. This chain links TRBV4-1 with TRBJ1-1; possible D gene TRBD1, 5 bases. Germline V gene data show CDR1 as MGHRA and CDR2 as YSYEKL. Trimming stripped 4 bases from V and 5 bases from J, with 14 bases between. This CDR3 has 14 residues. CDR3: CASSRRIEGTEAFF. For the CDR3, the DNA is TGCGCCAGCAGCCGCCGAATCGAGGGGACTGAAGCTTTCTTT.

The sample holds one count of this clonotype. A much larger clone differs by one base, so this may be a read error. The chain uses TRBV12-3 or TRBV12-4 and TRBJ2-7; D unclear. Trimming removed 3 bases from V and 0 bases from J, with 6 bases in between. The CDR3 is 13 amino acids. The CDR3 protein is CASSFLSSYEQYF. CDR3 bases: TGTGCCAGCAGTTTCCTGAGCTCCTACGAGCAGTACTTC.

A few counts support this clonotype. V gene TRBV10-3 combines with J gene TRBJ2-1; no reliable D call. Looked up from germline, CDR1 is ENHRY and CDR2 is SYGVKD. This CDR3 comprises 13 residues. Trimming cost V 7 bases and J 4 bases, with 11 bases left between them. The CDR3, as DNA: TGTGCCATCACCCAGGACCAGTACAATGAGCAGTTCTTC. This translates into CAITQDQYNEQFF.

Only a few counts were recorded for this clonotype. The chain employs TRBV5-4 and TRBJ2-2, with D uncertain. Germline CDR1 is SGHNT and CDR2 is YYREEE (reference sequence). The CDR3 runs to 16 residues. V was trimmed by 6 bases and J by 1 base, leaving 16 bases between them. CDR3 in DNA: TGTGCCAGCACCGAGGCCAGCCCCCAGAACACCGGGGAGCTGTTTTTT. Translation gives CASTEASPQNTGELFF.

A note on this clonotype: A much larger clone lies a single base off, so this may be a read error. The chain combines TRBV6-5 with TRBJ2-2; TRBD1 matches 7 bases. Germline CDR1 and CDR2: MNHEY and SVGAGI. The CDR3 contains 14 residues. For the CDR3, the DNA is TGTGCCAGCAGTTACGGACAGGTTGCCGGGGAGCTGATTTTT. Encoded protein: CASSYGQVAGELIF.

The chain couples TRBV5-8 to TRBJ1-2; TRBD1 agrees at 10 bases. CDR3 length: 14 residues. CDR1 is SGHTS and CDR2 is YDEGEE in the germline V gene. The V segment lost 4 bases and the J segment 1 base; nucleotides outside the gene matches: 1. CDR3 bases: TGTGCCAGCAGCCGGGACAGGGGTAACTATGGCTACACCTTC. It codes for CASSRDRGNYGYTF.

The V gene is TRBV10-1, the J gene TRBJ2-3; 9 bases map to TRBD2. The CDR3 contains 16 residues. V shed 0 bases, J shed 2 bases, and the junction held 3 bases outside the gene matches. Germline CDR1 WNHNN, CDR2 SYGVQD (reference sequence). CDR3 nucleotide sequence: TGCGCCAGCAGTGAGTCCCCTAGCGGGGTCACAGATACGCAGTATTTT. As protein: CASSESPSGVTDTQYF.

This clonotype showed up just once. At one of its ends the junction is not consistent with the germline gene, which may arise from a read error. V gene TRBV11-2 combines with J gene TRBJ2-1, with D possibly matching TRBD2 (6 bases). The CDR3 loop spans 17 amino acids. The germline gives CDR1 SGHAT, CDR2 FQNNGV. As DNA, the CDR3 is TGTGCCAGCAGCTTAGCGGAAGGAGGGGTCTTTTACAATGAGCGGTTCTTC. It codes for CASSLAEGGVFYNERFF.

There are many counts of this clonotype. The V call is TRBV12-5, the J call TRBJ2-3, with 9 nucleotides matching TRBD2. Germline-derived CDR1 and CDR2 are LGHNT and FRNRAP. J gave up 5 bases and V 6 bases, and 6 bases lay outside the gene matches. This CDR3 has 14 amino acids. Here the CDR3 DNA reads TGTGCTAGTGGGCGGGGGGGAGCGGAAGATACGCAGTATTTT. Translating gives CASGRGGAEDTQYF.

Turning to this clonotype: The junction departs from the called germline gene at one end, perhaps through a read error. The chain couples TRBV6-6 to TRBJ2-3, with D possibly being TRBD1 (5 bases). Germline V gene sequence: CDR1 MNHNY, CDR2 SVGAGI (reference sequence). The CDR3 is 15 amino acids. CDR3 nucleotide sequence: TGTGCGAGCAGTTACGCCGGGCGTCGCACAGGTACGCAGTATTTT. It codes for CASSYAGRRTGTQYF.

For this clonotype: Germline and junction disagree at one end, which may indicate a read error. The CDR3 DNA reads as TGTGACAGCAGCTTAGACGGGGGACTGGACGAGCAGTACTTC. Translating it yields CDSSLDGGLDEQYF. This chain joins TRBV11-1 and TRBJ2-7, with D tentatively TRBD2 (6 bases). The CDR3 is made up of 14 amino acids. Germline CDR1 is SGHAT and CDR2 is FQDESV (reference sequence).

The table lists this clonotype with a few counts. The rearrangement links TRBV28 to TRBJ2-3, with D unresolved. V lost 10 bases to trimming and J lost 2 bases, with 7 bases between them. Germline V lookup: CDR1 MDHEN, CDR2 SYDVKM. The CDR3 spans 11 residues. This CDR3 is CAKNVTDTQYF. In nucleotides, the CDR3 is TGTGCCAAAAACGTCACAGATACGCAGTATTTT. Full variable domain (missing parts from reference TRBV28 and TRBJ2-3): DVKVTQSSRYLVKRTGEKVFLECVQDMDHENMFWYRQDPGLGLRLIYFSYDVKMKEKGDIPEGYSVSREKKERFSLILESASTNQTSMYLCAKNVTDTQYFGPGTRLTVL.

Note on this clonotype: At one end, the junction sequence differs from germline, possibly due to a read error. CDR3 protein: CASSLAGRRTDTHYF. In DNA form, the CDR3 reads TGTGCCAGCAGCTTAGCAGGGAGGAGGACAGATACGCATTATTTT. The gene calls are TRBV11-1 and TRBJ2-3, with D possibly being TRBD1 or TRBD2 (6 bases each). Germline CDR1 SGHAT, CDR2 FQDESV (reference sequence). The CDR3 runs 15 residues.

This clonotype was seen at least ten times. J is TRBJ2-1 and V is TRBV10-3; 14 positions match TRBD2. V was clipped by 9 bases and J by 9 bases; unmatched bases: 10. Germline CDR1 and CDR2: ENHRY and SYGVKD. The CDR3 has 15 residues. CDR3 loop: CAITPGTSGRGEQFF. As DNA, the CDR3 is TGTGCCATTACTCCCGGGACTAGCGGGAGAGGTGAGCAGTTCTTC.

This clonotype was picked up a small number of times. Since a much larger clone is just one base distant, this may be a read error. The V and J genes are TRBV12-3 or TRBV12-4 and TRBJ2-1; D is unclear. CDR3 length equals 12 residues. This chain's CDR3 is CANSSVYNEQFF. The CDR3 coding sequence is TGTGCCAACAGTTCGGTCTACAATGAGCAGTTCTTC.

This clonotype has ten or more counts. The chain recombines TRBV24-1 with TRBJ2-1; D possibly uses TRBD1 or TRBD2 (5 bases each). The CDR3 loop spans 15 amino acids. In germline, CDR1 is KGHDR, CDR2 SFDVKD. V lost 6 bases and J 9 bases, leaving 20 bases between the germline ends. The CDR3 here is CATSPDALGAGEQFF. CDR3 bases: TGTGCCACCAGTCCTGACGCCCTCGGGGCCGGTGAGCAGTTCTTC.

Note on this clonotype: Being one base from a much bigger clone, this may be a read error. The chain recombines TRBV5-6 with TRBJ2-1; 11 bases are shared with TRBD2. This CDR3 spans 15 amino acids. Germline CDR1 is SGHDT and CDR2 is YYEEEE. Trimming took 4 bases from V and 13 from J; bases not matched to a gene: 13. The CDR3 bases are TGTGCCAGCAGCACCGCGACTAGCGGGAAGGTGGCCCAGTTCTTC. It specifies CASSTATSGKVAQFF.

Turning to this clonotype: This may be a read error, as it is one base from a much larger clone. The chain couples TRBV30 to TRBJ1-1, with no clear D. This CDR3 has 11 amino acids. Trimming removed 6 bases from V and 8 bases from J, with 13 bases in between. Germline V CDR1 and CDR2: GTSNPN, SVGIG (reference sequence). The CDR3 spells CACSINREAFF. The CDR3 DNA reads TGTGCCTGCAGTATAAACAGAGAAGCTTTCTTT.

Notes on this clonotype: This clone may be a read error of a much larger clone one base away. The V and J genes are TRBV6-5 and TRBJ2-5, with TRBD2 matching over 8 bases. Trimming took 6 bases from V and 5 from J; bases not matched to a gene: 14. The CDR3 is 16 residues long. Germline CDR1 reads MNHEY; CDR2 reads SVGAGI. The CDR3 loop is CASRAITGLVMETQYF. CDR3 in DNA: TGTGCCAGCAGGGCAATAACGGGACTAGTGATGGAGACCCAGTACTTC.

This clonotype was observed at least ten times. This chain connects TRBV12-3 or TRBV12-4 to TRBJ2-7; tentative D call: TRBD2 (6 bases). The CDR3 totals 13 residues. The V end was cut by 5 bases, the J end by 0 bases, with 8 bases between. This CDR3 is CASSTGSSYEQYF. CDR3 coding DNA: TGTGCCAGCAGTACCGGGAGCTCCTACGAGCAGTACTTC.

J is TRBJ1-2 and V is TRBV7-9; TRBD1 is a possible D gene (5 bases). The CDR3 runs to 14 residues. CDR1 is SEHNR and CDR2 is FQNEAQ in the germline V gene (reference sequence). V lost 8 bases, J lost 4 bases, and 17 bases lay in between. The CDR3 sequence is CASVSSRGPYGYTF. DNA for the CDR3: TGTGCCAGCGTTTCTTCTAGGGGACCCTATGGCTACACCTTC.

In the case of this clonotype: One junction end does not reproduce the germline sequence, and a read error may be involved. The rearrangement uses TRBV11-2 and TRBJ2-3; D is unresolved. The CDR3 is 14 amino acids. Germline V gives CDR1 SGHAT, CDR2 FQNNGV. CDR3 residues: CASSLVVGTDTRYF. CDR3 nucleotide sequence: TGTGCCAGCAGCCTAGTAGTGGGCACAGATACGCGGTATTTT.